This T cell receptor beta chain was found in a study of blood T cells in healthy people across ages. Overall study findings and caveats: Shifts in expanded clonotypes may have been confounded by donor CMV status, which was unknown. Among T cells, TCR beta diversity per million cells dropped roughly linearly as age rose. Fewer expanded clones and more diversity marked long-lived versus aged donors.

Sample-barcoded 5' priming and a J-beta primer mix drove a second PCR of about 6 to 11 cycles. TCRdb re-called the 5' RACE reads through MiXCR, storing one row per CDR3 protein. The sample shows some 1.5 million distinct CDR3 sequences, roughly 27% of them seen only once. This clonotype was detected many times. What it binds is unknown. The germline gives CDR1 SGHTA, CDR2 FQGNSA. V lost 3 bases and J lost 7; bases outside the gene matches: 17. This CDR3 has 19 amino acids. V usage is TRBV7-2 and J usage is TRBJ2-7; 14 bases map to TRBD2. The receptor was derived from a woman aged 30 to 39 in good health. What was sequenced was blood. The CDR3 is CASSFPPAGTSGSPLEQYF. CDR3 DNA sequence: TGTGCCAGCAGCTTCCCCCCGGCCGGGACTAGCGGGAGCCCTCTAGAGCAGTACTTC.